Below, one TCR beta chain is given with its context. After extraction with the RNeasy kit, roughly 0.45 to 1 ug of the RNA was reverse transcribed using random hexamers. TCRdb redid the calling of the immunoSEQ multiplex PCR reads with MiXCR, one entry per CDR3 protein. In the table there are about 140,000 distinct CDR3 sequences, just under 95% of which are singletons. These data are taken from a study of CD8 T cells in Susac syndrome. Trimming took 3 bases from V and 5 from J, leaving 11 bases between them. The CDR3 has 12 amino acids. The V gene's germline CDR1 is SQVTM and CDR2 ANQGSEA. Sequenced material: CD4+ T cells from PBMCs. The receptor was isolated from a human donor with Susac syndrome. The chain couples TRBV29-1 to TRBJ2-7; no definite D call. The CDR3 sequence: CSVDSPGDEQYF. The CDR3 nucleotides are TGCAGCGTTGATTCTCCAGGCGACGAGCAGTACTTC.